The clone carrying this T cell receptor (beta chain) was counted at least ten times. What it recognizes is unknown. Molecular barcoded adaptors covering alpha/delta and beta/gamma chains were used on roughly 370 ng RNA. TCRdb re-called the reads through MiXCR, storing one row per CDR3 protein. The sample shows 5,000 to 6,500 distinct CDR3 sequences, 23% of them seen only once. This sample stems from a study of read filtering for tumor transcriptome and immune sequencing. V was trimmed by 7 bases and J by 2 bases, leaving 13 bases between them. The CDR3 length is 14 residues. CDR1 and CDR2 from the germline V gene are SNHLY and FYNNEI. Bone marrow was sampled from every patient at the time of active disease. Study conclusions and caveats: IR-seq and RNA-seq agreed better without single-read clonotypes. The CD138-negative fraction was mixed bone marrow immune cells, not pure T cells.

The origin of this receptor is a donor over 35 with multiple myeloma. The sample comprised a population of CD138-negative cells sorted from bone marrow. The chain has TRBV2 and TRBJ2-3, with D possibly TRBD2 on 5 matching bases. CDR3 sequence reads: CASMVAGLTDTQYF. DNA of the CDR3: TGTGCCAGCATGGTGGCGGGCCTCACAGATACGCAGTATTTT. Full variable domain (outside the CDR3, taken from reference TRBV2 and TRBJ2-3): EPEVTQTPSHQVTQMGQEVILRCVPISNHLYFYWYRQILGQKVEFLVSFYNNEISEKSEIFDDQFSVERPDGSNFTLKIRSTKLEDSAMYFCASMVAGLTDTQYFGPGTRLTVL.